Each of the 28 T cell receptor beta chains below was sequenced from the same sample in a study of blood T cell repertoires in COVID-19. Only in-frame clones appear in the TCRdb table, and some are missing; sequencing was by immunoSEQ multiplex PCR. The data show 99,000 or so clones, 90% to 95% seen once. The specimen was peripheral blood. These receptors came from a human donor in a cohort sampled during active COVID-19.

This sequence joins TRBV4-3 and TRBJ2-2; 7 bases are shared with TRBD2. CDR1 and CDR2 (germline): LGHNA, YSLEER. The CDR3 contains 16 residues. V lost 2 bases, J lost 2 bases, and 5 bases stayed unmatched. The CDR3 DNA sequence: TGCGCCAGCAGCCAATATAGCGGGCCCAACACCGGGGAGCTGTTTTTT. This codes for CASSQYSGPNTGELFF.

The rearrangement uses TRBV28 and TRBJ1-2; D call uncertain. V was cut by 5 bases and J by 6 bases, with 13 bases left in between. Germline CDR1 MDHEN, CDR2 SYDVKM. There are 13 residues in the CDR3. The CDR3 DNA sequence: TGTGCCAGCAGTACACAGCTAACGGATGGCTACACCTTC. It translates to CASSTQLTDGYTF.

The V and J genes are TRBV15 and TRBJ1-2, with a tentative D call TRBD1 (6 bases). This CDR3 comprises 14 residues. Germline-derived CDR1 and CDR2 are LNHNV and YYDKDF (reference sequence). Trimming stripped 5 bases from V and 8 bases from J, with 18 bases between. The CDR3 DNA reads TGTGCCACCAGCCCTGCGACAGGATGGATAGGCTACACCTTC. Translated, it gives CATSPATGWIGYTF.

The chain couples TRBV29-1 to TRBJ2-3; D is possibly TRBD2 (5 bases). Germline CDR1 and CDR2: SQVTM and ANQGSEA. The CDR3 is made up of 13 amino acids. V dropped 2 bases and J dropped 2 bases, with 8 bases sitting between them. The CDR3 sequence is CSVERGSTDTQYF. The CDR3 nucleotides read TGCAGCGTTGAAAGAGGGTCCACAGATACGCAGTATTTT.

The gene calls are TRBV4-2 and TRBJ2-2; 7 bases match TRBD2. The germline gives CDR1 LGHNA, CDR2 YNFKEQ. The trim removed 5 bases at V and 2 bases at J, leaving 5 bases unmatched. CDR3 size: 15 residues. CDR3 DNA: TGTGCCAGCAGCACAAGCGGGGCCAACACCGGGGAGCTGTTTTTT. Translation: CASSTSGANTGELFF.

The chain joins TRBV5-1 to TRBJ1-2, with D perhaps matching TRBD1 (6 bases). Between the trimmed V and J ends, which lost 0 bases and 4 bases, there was a span of 16 bases. Germline V CDR1 and CDR2: SGHRS, YFSETQ. The CDR3 spans 16 residues. In DNA form, the CDR3 reads TGCGCCAGCAGCTTGGGGGGGCGCATCGGCGGCTATGGCTACACCTTC. The encoded protein is CASSLGGRIGGYGYTF.

The chain links TRBV19 to TRBJ2-5, with 9 nucleotides matching TRBD1. This CDR3 has 15 amino acids. V shed 3 bases and J 7 bases; nucleotides not matched to a gene: 9. Germline V gene lookup returns CDR1 LNHDA and CDR2 SQIVND (reference sequence). The CDR3 is CASSMWGQGSATQYF. In nucleotides, the CDR3 is TGTGCCAGTAGTATGTGGGGACAGGGAAGTGCGACCCAGTACTTC.

This chain links TRBV11-2 with TRBJ2-3; TRBD1 matches at 7 bases. The germline gives CDR1 SGHAT, CDR2 FQNNGV. V was pared by 6 bases and J by 0 bases, with 3 bases of the junction left unmatched. The CDR3 loop spans 14 amino acids. CDR3 region: CASRKTGSTDTQYF. The CDR3 nucleotides are TGTGCCAGCAGGAAGACAGGGAGCACAGATACGCAGTATTTT.

The chain combines TRBV24-1 with TRBJ1-2, with a weak D call TRBD1 (6 bases). CDR3 length equals 15 residues. Germline values: CDR1 KGHDR, CDR2 SFDVKD. The V end was cut by 3 bases, the J end by 6 bases, with 16 bases between. The CDR3 sequence is CATSDGRGGNNGYTF. CDR3 nucleotide sequence: TGTGCCACCAGTGATGGCCGGGGGGGCAATAATGGCTACACCTTC.

The chain links TRBV27 to TRBJ1-1, with 10 positions matching TRBD1. The CDR3 covers 17 residues. The J segment lost 4 bases and the V segment lost 6 bases, leaving 14 bases of the junction unmatched. Germline CDR1 is MNHEY and CDR2 is SMNVEV (reference sequence). CDR3 sequence (DNA): TGTGCCAGCAGGGAGGGACAGGGGCATTTGCGGAGCACTGAAGCTTTCTTT. It translates to CASREGQGHLRSTEAFF.

The chain uses TRBV15 and TRBJ1-1; the D gene is possibly TRBD1 (6 bases). The CDR3 is 15 amino acids. V lost 2 bases and J 1 base, leaving 11 bases between the germline ends. Germline loops: CDR1 LNHNV, CDR2 YYDKDF (reference sequence). CDR3 loop: CATSRHRVGNTEAFF. In nucleotides, the CDR3 is TGTGCCACCAGCAGACACAGGGTTGGGAACACTGAAGCTTTCTTT.

The chain has TRBV18 and TRBJ2-2, with TRBD2 identical over 14 bases. After removal of 0 bases from V and 4 bases from J, the junction contained 4 bases not matched to a gene. This CDR3 region has 18 residues. Per germline, CDR1 KGHSH and CDR2 LQKENI. The CDR3 region is CASSPPRLAGGTTGELFF. The CDR3 DNA reads as TGTGCCAGCTCACCACCCCGACTAGCGGGGGGGACCACCGGGGAGCTGTTTTTT.

This clone was seen only once. The chain joins TRBV7-2 to TRBJ1-1, with D tentatively TRBD1 (5 bases). Germline lookup yields CDR1 SGHTA and CDR2 FQGNSA. This CDR3 contains 13 residues. V lost 4 bases to trimming and J lost 7 bases, with 13 bases between them. CDR3 residues: CASSWGGANEAFF. CDR3 coding DNA: TGTGCCAGCAGCTGGGGAGGGGCCAATGAAGCTTTCTTT.

J is TRBJ1-1 and V is TRBV15, with unresolved D. Germline CDR1 and CDR2: LNHNV and YYDKDF (reference sequence). Trimming removed 0 bases from V and 7 bases from J, with 9 bases in between. The CDR3 totals 13 residues. The CDR3 is CATSRDGGSEAFF. The CDR3 bases are TGTGCCACCAGCAGAGATGGAGGCAGTGAAGCTTTCTTT. The whole variable domain, remainder taken from reference TRBV15 and TRBJ1-1, is DAMVIQNPRYQVTQFGKPVTLSCSQTLNHNVMYWYQQKSSQAPKLLFHYYDKDFNNEADTPDNFQSRRPNTSFCFLDIRSPGLGDTAMYLCATSRDGGSEAFFGQGTRLTVV.

The chain links TRBV6-6 to TRBJ2-2; 7 bases are shared with TRBD2. CDR1 is MNHNY, CDR2 SVGAGI, per germline (reference sequence). CDR3 length equals 14 residues. The ends lost 6 bases at V and 8 bases at J; junction bases unmatched: 9. CDR3 coding DNA: TGTGCCAGCAGAGCTTTTAGCGGGTGGGGGGAGCTGTTTTTT. Translating it yields CASRAFSGWGELFF.

The gene calls are TRBV9 and TRBJ2-3, with D uncertain. This CDR3 has 15 amino acids. Germline V gives CDR1 SGDLS, CDR2 YYNGEE. Trimming cost V 0 bases and J 2 bases, with 10 bases left between them. In DNA, the CDR3 is TGTGCCAGCAGCGTAGTCGCAGGATTCACAGATACGCAGTATTTT. Translation gives CASSVVAGFTDTQYF.

The rearrangement links TRBV28 to TRBJ2-2, with TRBD2 matching over 7 bases. With V trimmed by 4 bases and J by 5 bases, 1 base remained unmatched. Germline V gives CDR1 MDHEN, CDR2 SYDVKM. This CDR3 has 13 residues. CDR3 protein: CASSWGGTGELFF. The DNA of the CDR3 is TGTGCCAGCAGTTGGGGGGGAACCGGGGAGCTGTTTTTT.

The chain uses TRBV5-8 and TRBJ2-3; 8 positions match TRBD2. Per germline, CDR1 SGHTS and CDR2 YDEGEE. The length of the CDR3 is 16 residues. Trimming cost V 1 base and J 2 bases; bases outside gene matches: 6. DNA of the CDR3: TGTGCCAGCAGCTTGTGGGCGGGGGGAAACACAGATACGCAGTATTTT. Residues: CASSLWAGGNTDTQYF. Filled out from reference TRBV5-8 and TRBJ2-3, the complete variable domain reads EAGVTQSPTHLIKTRGQQATLRCSPISGHTSVYWYQQALGLGLQFLLWYDEGEERNRGNFPPRFSGRQFPNYSSELNVNALELEDSALYLCASSLWAGGNTDTQYFGPGTRLTVL.

The gene calls are TRBV4-1 and TRBJ2-7, with D perhaps matching TRBD1 (5 bases). This CDR3 is 15 amino acids long. Germline CDR1 reads MGHRA; CDR2 reads YSYEKL. V lost 0 bases and J lost 0, with 9 bases in between. Here the CDR3 reads CASSQDTTASYEQYF. In nucleotides, the CDR3 is TGCGCCAGCAGCCAAGATACGACAGCCTCCTACGAGCAGTACTTC.

The chain joins TRBV5-5 to TRBJ2-3; 14 bases agree with TRBD2. Germline-derived CDR1 and CDR2 are SGHKS and YYEKEE (reference sequence). CDR3 length: 15 amino acids. V shed 2 bases, J shed 7 bases, and the junction held 3 bases outside the gene matches. CDR3 region: CASSLGTSGGYTQYF. CDR3 nucleotides: TGTGCCAGCAGCTTAGGGACTAGCGGGGGATATACGCAGTATTTT.

The V call is TRBV2, the J call TRBJ2-7; D uncertain. The CDR3 is made up of 14 amino acids. Deletions cut 4 bases from V and 1 base from J, with 11 bases between. Germline V gene data show CDR1 as SNHLY and CDR2 as FYNNEI. In DNA, the CDR3 is TGTGCCAGCAGTGTCGGGTCCTTTTCCTACGAGCAGTACTTC. Its translation: CASSVGSFSYEQYF.

V gene TRBV18 combines with J gene TRBJ2-7, with 10 bases lining up with TRBD1. Trimming at V came to 3 bases and at J to 9 bases, leaving 8 bases not matched to a gene. In germline, CDR1 is KGHSH, CDR2 LQKENI. CDR3 size: 14 residues. This CDR3 is CASSPQKDRGAQYF. The CDR3 DNA is TGTGCCAGCTCACCGCAGAAGGACAGGGGGGCGCAGTACTTC.

This rearrangement joins TRBV9 to TRBJ2-3, with D possibly TRBD2 on 6 matching bases. The CDR3 has 15 amino acids. V was cut by 3 bases and J by 1 base, with 12 bases left in between. Germline V gene lookup returns CDR1 SGDLS and CDR2 YYNGEE. The CDR3 nucleotides read TGTGCCAGCAGCGCCGCGGGACCGCGCACAGATACGCAGTATTTT. Translation: CASSAAGPRTDTQYF.

The chain combines TRBV19 with TRBJ1-5; 7 positions agree with TRBD1. CDR3 size: 14 residues. The germline V gene encodes CDR1 LNHDA and CDR2 SQIVND (reference sequence). V was clipped by 4 bases and J by 4 bases; unmatched bases: 4. The CDR3 loop reads CASSTQGMNQPQHF. Written as DNA, the CDR3 is TGTGCCAGTAGTACACAGGGGATGAATCAGCCCCAGCATTTT.

This clone occurred a few times. V and J are TRBV28 and TRBJ1-1, with unresolved D. The CDR3 is 13 residues long. Germline CDR1 and CDR2: MDHEN and SYDVKM. The V end lost 3 bases, the J end lost 5 bases, and 10 bases lay between the germline ends. The CDR3 protein is CASSFNPHTEAFF. The CDR3 region has the DNA TGTGCCAGCAGTTTCAATCCCCATACTGAAGCTTTCTTT.

The chain is built from TRBV5-1 and TRBJ1-5, with D perhaps TRBD1 (6 bases). The CDR3 loop spans 16 amino acids. Germline assignment: CDR1 SGHRS and CDR2 YFSETQ. V was trimmed by 3 bases and J by 1 base, leaving 14 bases between them. CDR3 amino acids: CASSWAPGGSNQPQHF. The CDR3 DNA follows: TGCGCCAGCAGCTGGGCGCCGGGGGGCAGCAATCAGCCCCAGCATTTT.

The chain couples TRBV27 to TRBJ2-1, with 8 nucleotides matching TRBD1. The V segment lost 3 bases and the J segment 3 bases; nucleotides outside the gene matches: 1. Germline V lookup: CDR1 MNHEY, CDR2 SMNVEV (reference sequence). There are 14 residues in the CDR3. Written as DNA, the CDR3 is TGTGCCAGCAGTTTGGGACAGGTCTACAATGAGCAGTTCTTC. Protein sequence: CASSLGQVYNEQFF.

The CDR3 coding sequence is TGTGCCAGCAGTTACTCGGACCTGATTCGGGGGCAGTACTTC. Its translation is CASSYSDLIRGQYF. This chain links TRBV6-2 or TRBV6-3 with TRBJ2-7, with D possibly matching TRBD2 (5 bases). The CDR3 spans 14 residues. The germline V gene has CDR1 MNHEY and CDR2 SVGEGT. V was clipped by 0 bases and J by 9 bases, with 15 bases between them.